These 20 T cell receptor beta chains originate from one sample sequenced in a study of blood T cell repertoires in COVID-19. TCRdb's copy holds only in-frame clones and misses some; the assay was immunoSEQ multiplex PCR. Of 240,000 or so clones in the sample, approximately 82% are singletons; the top ten hold around 1.9%. Sequences were obtained from peripheral blood. Receptors were obtained from a woman of 80 years or more with acute or convalescent COVID-19.

The V call is TRBV23-1, the J call TRBJ1-1; maybe TRBD1 (6 bases). TRBV23-1 is assigned to the ORF class and has an uncertain function. Trimming took off 8 bases at V and 0 bases at J, with 13 bases between the two ends. This CDR3 comprises 14 residues. The CDR3: CASGWQGMNTEAFF. As DNA, the CDR3 is TGCGCCAGCGGGTGGCAGGGGATGAACACTGAAGCTTTCTTT.

CDR3 residues: CASSLEPSSYEQYF. DNA of the CDR3: TGCGCCAGCAGCTTGGAACCCAGTTCCTACGAGCAGTACTTC. This chain connects TRBV5-1 to TRBJ2-7; unclear D gene. CDR3 length equals 14 residues. V gave up 0 bases and J gave up 1 base, with 8 bases separating them. Germline V lookup: CDR1 SGHRS, CDR2 YFSETQ.

The chain couples TRBV18 to TRBJ1-2; D call uncertain. This CDR3 is built from 13 residues. From germline, CDR1 is KGHSH and CDR2 LQKENI. The V and J ends lost 3 bases and 4 bases respectively, with 9 bases between them. This CDR3 is CASSPRQPYGYTF. CDR3 nucleotide sequence: TGTGCCAGCTCACCCCGACAACCCTATGGCTACACCTTC.

The V call is TRBV20-1, the J call TRBJ2-5; D is undetermined. Per the germline V gene, CDR1 is DFQATT and CDR2 is SNEGSKA (reference sequence). V was clipped by 5 bases and J by 2 bases, with 6 bases between them. The CDR3 is 11 amino acids. The CDR3 sequence: CSARRQETQYF. DNA of the CDR3: TGCAGTGCTCGCCGGCAAGAGACCCAGTACTTC.

The rearrangement joins TRBV7-2 to TRBJ1-2, with TRBD1 matching over 8 bases. Germline loops: CDR1 SGHTA, CDR2 FQGNSA. CDR3 length: 13 residues. The junction had 5 bases not matched to a gene; V was cut back by 4 bases and J by 7 bases. DNA for the CDR3: TGTGCCAGCAGCTCGGACAGGGTGGGTGGCTACACCTTC. Its protein is CASSSDRVGGYTF.

This chain links TRBV18 with TRBJ2-7; tentative D call: TRBD2 (7 bases). Germline V lookup: CDR1 KGHSH, CDR2 LQKENI. The CDR3 is 17 amino acids. Trimming removed 1 base from V and 3 bases from J, with 19 bases in between. The CDR3 region is CASSPLGAGAKIYEQYF. The CDR3 bases are TGTGCCAGCTCACCACTGGGCGCGGGGGCGAAGATCTACGAGCAGTACTTC.

This rearrangement joins TRBV3-1 (or the pseudogene TRBV3-2) to TRBJ1-1, with D possibly being TRBD1 (6 bases). CDR1 is LGHDT, CDR2 YNNKEL, per germline (reference sequence). The CDR3 runs 18 residues. V was trimmed by 4 bases and J by 5 bases, leaving 26 bases between them. The CDR3 bases are TGTGCCAGCAGCCCACAAGCTACCAGGACAGCCTCGAGGACTGAAGCTTTCTTT. It is translated as CASSPQATRTASRTEAFF.

The chain is built from TRBV28 and TRBJ1-3, with TRBD1 matching 8 bases. Germline V lookup: CDR1 MDHEN, CDR2 SYDVKM. This CDR3 has 15 residues. With V trimmed by 4 bases and J by 3 bases, 5 bases remained unmatched. In DNA, the CDR3 is TGTGCCAGCAGTTCGTCCGGGACAGGTGGAAACACCATATATTTT. Protein sequence: CASSSSGTGGNTIYF. Together with reference TRBV28 and TRBJ1-3, the CDR3 gives the full variable domain: DVKVTQSSRYLVKRTGEKVFLECVQDMDHENMFWYRQDPGLGLRLIYFSYDVKMKEKGDIPEGYSVSREKKERFSLILESASTNQTSMYLCASSSSGTGGNTIYFGEGSWLTVV.

The chain joins TRBV28 to TRBJ2-2, with D possibly TRBD1 on 5 matching bases. The CDR3 sequence is 14 residues long. Germline loops: CDR1 MDHEN, CDR2 SYDVKM. Trimming left V 6 bases short and J 1 base short, with 9 bases between. The CDR3 region has the DNA TGTGCCAGCAGGGGGCGAGAGAACACCGGGGAGCTGTTTTTT. Its translation: CASRGRENTGELFF.

The chain recombines TRBV5-4 with TRBJ2-5, with D tentatively TRBD1 (6 bases). Germline loops: CDR1 SGHNT, CDR2 YYREEE (reference sequence). The CDR3 is 16 amino acids. Trimming took 1 base from V and 2 from J, leaving 15 bases between them. The CDR3 region is CASSLSGGAPQETQYF. In DNA form, the CDR3 reads TGTGCCAGCAGCTTGAGTGGGGGCGCGCCACAAGAGACCCAGTACTTC.

The chain couples TRBV5-4 to TRBJ1-2; 7 positions agree with TRBD1. J lost 1 base, V lost 0 bases, and 9 bases had no gene match. The CDR3 is 17 amino acids. Germline loops: CDR1 SGHNT, CDR2 YYREEE (reference sequence). CDR3 loop: CASSLDSKGAVNYGYTF. DNA for the CDR3: TGTGCCAGCAGCTTGGATTCCAAGGGGGCGGTTAACTATGGCTACACCTTC.

V usage is TRBV6-5 and J usage is TRBJ1-4; no clear D. Looked up from germline, CDR1 is MNHEY and CDR2 is SVGAGI. This CDR3 has 13 residues. The V end lost 7 bases, the J end lost 0 bases, and 6 bases lay between the germline ends. CDR3 in DNA: TGTGCCAGCAAGCGGACAACTAATGAAAAACTGTTTTTT. As protein: CASKRTTNEKLFF.

This rearrangement joins TRBV7-2 to TRBJ1-2; possible D gene TRBD1, 5 bases. Trimming shortened V by 5 bases and J by 1 base, and 14 bases separated the two germline ends. Germline CDR1 is SGHTA and CDR2 is FQGNSA. This CDR3 spans 15 amino acids. The CDR3 nucleotides read TGTGCCAGCAGCCCAGGTGGAGGGGTTAACTATGGCTACACCTTC. Its translation is CASSPGGGVNYGYTF. Filled out from reference TRBV7-2 and TRBJ1-2, the complete variable domain reads GAGVSQSPSNKVTEKGKDVELRCDPISGHTALYWYRQSLGQGLEFLIYFQGNSAPDKSGLPSDRFSAERTGGSVSTLTIQRTQQEDSAVYLCASSPGGGVNYGYTFGSGTRLTVV.

The chain joins TRBV11-3 to TRBJ2-2; a possible D gene is TRBD2 (5 bases). CDR1 and CDR2 from the germline V gene are SGHNT and YENEEA. The CDR3 spans 18 residues. V was shortened by 1 base and J by 0 bases, with 15 bases between the two germline ends. The DNA of the CDR3 is TGTGCCAGCAGCTTAGTCCGCGGGCTGCCTTCGAACACCGGGGAGCTGTTTTTT. This encodes CASSLVRGLPSNTGELFF.

V gene TRBV7-2 combines with J gene TRBJ1-3, with a possible D match to TRBD1 (5 bases). The CDR3 sequence is 16 residues long. The germline V gene encodes CDR1 SGHTA and CDR2 FQGNSA. V shed 5 bases and J shed 1 base, with 15 bases lying between them. The CDR3 DNA reads as TGTGCCAGCAGCGGGGGGGGACCGTCGTCTGGAAACACCATATATTTT. Protein product: CASSGGGPSSGNTIYF.

Regarding this clone: Different DNA sequences within this sample yield the same CDR3. The genes are TRBV2 and TRBJ1-5; 11 bases align to TRBD1. The CDR3 has 14 residues. Germline V lookup: CDR1 SNHLY, CDR2 FYNNEI. Trimming at V came to 3 bases and at J to 7 bases, leaving 2 bases not matched to a gene. The CDR3 DNA follows: TGTGCCAGCAGTGAGGGGACAGGGGGACAGCCCCAGCATTTT. Its translation is CASSEGTGGQPQHF.

The rearrangement links TRBV7-9 to TRBJ1-6, with D uncertain. Germline V gene lookup returns CDR1 SEHNR and CDR2 FQNEAQ (reference sequence). V gave up 2 bases and J gave up 8 bases, with 4 bases separating them. The CDR3 is 12 residues long. CDR3 bases: TGTGCCAGCAGCTTAATCGATTCACCCCTCCACTTT. This codes for CASSLIDSPLHF.

The rearrangement links TRBV5-1 to TRBJ2-1; 9 nucleotides line up with TRBD2. Trimming cost V 6 bases and J 6 bases; bases outside gene matches: 13. The germline V gene encodes CDR1 SGHRS and CDR2 YFSETQ. The CDR3 is 16 amino acids. The CDR3 here is CASTPYASGTRNEQFF. CDR3 DNA: TGCGCCAGCACCCCCTACGCTAGCGGGACACGCAATGAGCAGTTCTTC. Combining the CDR3 with reference TRBV5-1 and TRBJ2-1 gives the whole variable domain KAGVTQTPRYLIKTRGQQVTLSCSPISGHRSVSWYQQTPGQGLQFLFEYFSETQRNKGNFPGRFSGRQFSNSRSEMNVSTLELGDSALYLCASTPYASGTRNEQFFGPGTRLTVL.

This clone was observed a few times. This rearrangement joins TRBV30 to TRBJ1-1, with 8 positions matching TRBD1. The V and J ends lost 4 bases and 1 base, in that order; junction bases with no gene match: 14. CDR1 is GTSNPN and CDR2 is SVGIG in the germline V gene (reference sequence). The CDR3 sequence is 17 residues long. Written as DNA, the CDR3 is TGTGCCTGGACCCGGCAGGGGGCCATAAGGGGGAACACTGAAGCTTTCTTT. Translation: CAWTRQGAIRGNTEAFF.

The rearrangement links TRBV5-5 to TRBJ1-4, with D tentatively TRBD1 (5 bases). This CDR3 has 15 residues. In germline, CDR1 is SGHKS, CDR2 YYEKEE (reference sequence). V gave up 5 bases and J gave up 3 bases, with 14 bases separating them. The CDR3 DNA follows: TGTGCCAGCAGATCAACAGGAGCCGCTAATGAAAAACTGTTTTTT. Its translation is CASRSTGAANEKLFF.